Presented here are 3 T cell receptor beta chains from one specimen sequenced in a study of cytomegalovirus exposure and HLA in healthy donors. TCRdb keeps only in-frame clones here, not all; method: immunoSEQ multiplex PCR. The table lists 250,000 to 300,000 clones, about 90% of them singletons. Sequenced material: PBMCs. The receptors derive from a woman aged 18-29 years in good health and CMV-seronegative.

The chain recombines TRBV19 with TRBJ2-5, with D possibly matching TRBD1 (5 bases). Between the trimmed V and J ends, which lost 5 bases and 5 bases, there was a span of 15 bases. Germline V lookup: CDR1 LNHDA, CDR2 SQIVND (reference sequence). The CDR3 loop spans 14 amino acids. CDR3 DNA sequence: TGTGCCAGTAGTGCCCCAGGGTTAGGTGAGACCCAGTACTTC. Protein sequence: CASSAPGLGETQYF.

The rearrangement uses TRBV28 and TRBJ2-1; TRBD2 matches 7 bases. J was trimmed by 3 bases and V by 6 bases; bases with no gene match: 5. The CDR3 is made up of 14 amino acids. The germline gives CDR1 MDHEN, CDR2 SYDVKM. The CDR3 DNA is TGTGCCAGCAGCCCCGGGGGGATCTACAATGAGCAGTTCTTC. Amino acids: CASSPGGIYNEQFF.

The chain is built from TRBV7-9 and TRBJ1-1; D call uncertain. This CDR3 is 14 amino acids long. CDR1 is SEHNR and CDR2 is FQNEAQ in the germline V gene (reference sequence). Trimming left V 3 bases short and J 1 base short, with 9 bases between. CDR3 nucleotides: TGTGCCAGCAGCTTCGGTCAGGAGAACACTGAAGCTTTCTTT. It is translated as CASSFGQENTEAFF.